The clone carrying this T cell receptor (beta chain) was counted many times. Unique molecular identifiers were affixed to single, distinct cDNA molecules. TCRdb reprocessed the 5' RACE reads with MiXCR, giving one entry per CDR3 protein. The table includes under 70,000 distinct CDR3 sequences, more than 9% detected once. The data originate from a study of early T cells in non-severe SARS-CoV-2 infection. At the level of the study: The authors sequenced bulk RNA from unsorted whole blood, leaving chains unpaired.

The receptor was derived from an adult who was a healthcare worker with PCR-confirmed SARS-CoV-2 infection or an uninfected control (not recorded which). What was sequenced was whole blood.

The CDR3 DNA reads as TGTGCCAACACCATTCCGCAAGTGTGCTACAATGAGCAGTTCTTC. Its protein product is CANTIPQVCYNEQFF. The chain couples TRBV27 to TRBJ2-1; no definite D call. This CDR3 comprises 15 residues. Germline loops: CDR1 MNHEY, CDR2 SMNVEV (reference sequence). Trimming stripped 10 bases from V and 3 bases from J, with 19 bases between.